This T cell receptor (beta chain) was identified in a study of blood T cell repertoires in COVID-19. Across the whole study: Researchers got acute and convalescent COVID-19 samples from the United States, Italy and Spain.

Per the study methods: Amplification from reference gene primers served as the basis for estimated nucleated cell counts. Libraries were prepared by immunoSEQ multiplex PCR; TCRdb keeps only in-frame clonotypes and omits some of them. That table supplies the V and J calls and clone size; D and trimming were determined from the DNA. The sample carries roughly 98,000 clones, 85% to 95% recorded once. About this clone: An end of the junction does not agree with germline; a read error may underlie this.

This CDR3 spans 13 amino acids. The germline V gene encodes CDR1 MNHEY and CDR2 SVGEGT. The TCR comes from a woman aged 55-69 years with active COVID-19. Sample: peripheral blood. The V and J genes are TRBV6-2 or TRBV6-3 and TRBJ2-3; a possible D gene is TRBD1 (6 bases). CDR3 protein: CASSYYTTGTQYF. The CDR3 DNA sequence: TGTGCCAGCAGTTACTACACGACAGGTACGCAGTATTTT.